This TCR beta chain was profiled in a study of OX40 agonist ivuxolimab in advanced cancers. The study, taken as a whole, reports: In the expanded peripheral T cells, antigen specificity was never determined.

Sequenced by immunoSEQ multiplex PCR; TCRdb stores in-frame clones only, minus some. The data show about 79,000 clones, about 85% seen once. Regarding this clone: Antigen unknown.

This specimen was CD4+ or CD8+ T cells sorted from blood, taken in a trial of the OX40 agonist ivuxolimab. The clonotype was recovered from an adult with an advanced solid tumor such as melanoma, head and neck, liver or kidney cancer.

Here the CDR3 DNA reads TGTGCCAGCAGCGCCGGGACAGTTCGCACAGATACGCAGTATTTT. It is translated as CASSAGTVRTDTQYF. V usage is TRBV9 and J usage is TRBJ2-3; 7 bases line up with TRBD1. The CDR3 covers 15 residues. V was clipped by 3 bases and J by 1 base; unmatched bases: 5. Germline V lookup: CDR1 SGDLS, CDR2 YYNGEE.